The rows below give T cell receptor beta chains drawn from one sample of a study of cytomegalovirus exposure and HLA in healthy donors. The data were produced by immunoSEQ multiplex PCR, yet TCRdb's version contains in-frame clones alone and is incomplete. The repertoire table contains 100,000 to 150,000 clones. The specimen was PBMCs. Receptors were obtained from a man between 18 and 35 years old in good health and CMV-seronegative. Each CDR3 is given with its conserved first and last residue. D genes are given only for firm matches.

TRBD1	TRBJ2-5	13	TRBV15	TGTGCCACCAGCATCGACAGGGGTCAGACCCAGTACTTC	CATSIDRGQTQYF
.	TRBJ1-5	15	TRBV30	TGTGCCTGGGGGGCGCTTCGGGGGAGCAATCAGCCCCAGCATTTT	CAWGALRGSNQPQHF
.	TRBJ1-4	13	TRBV4-1	TGCGCCAGCAGCCAAATAACAGGTGAAAAACTGTTTTTT	CASSQITGEKLFF
TRBD1	TRBJ1-1	14	TRBV29-1	TGCAGCGTTGAGAAGGGGGCGTTGGACACTGAAGCTTTCTTT	CSVEKGALDTEAFF
.	TRBJ2-7	12	TRBV28	TGTGCCAGCAGTTTGCGGCGGTCGCGGGAGTACTTC	CASSLRRSREYF
.	TRBJ2-5	14	TRBV5-6	TGTGCCAGCAGCTTGGAGCAGGGGCAGGAGACCCAGTACTTC	CASSLEQGQETQYF
TRBD2	TRBJ2-1	13	TRBV30	TGTGCCGAACTTAGCGGGGAAAACAATGAGCAGTTCTTC	CAELSGENNEQFF
.	TRBJ2-7	14	TRBV27	TGTGCCAGCACGACTACTAGCCTCCCCTACGAGCAGTACTTC	CASTTTSLPYEQYF
.	TRBJ1-5	15	TRBV10-2	TGCGCCAGCAGTGCATCAGGGGATCATGGTCAGCCCCAGCATTTT	CASSASGDHGQPQHF
TRBD2	TRBJ2-1	16	TRBV11-2	TGTGCCAGCAGCTACCCAAGCGGGGGGCAAACCAATGAGCAGTTCTTC	CASSYPSGGQTNEQFF